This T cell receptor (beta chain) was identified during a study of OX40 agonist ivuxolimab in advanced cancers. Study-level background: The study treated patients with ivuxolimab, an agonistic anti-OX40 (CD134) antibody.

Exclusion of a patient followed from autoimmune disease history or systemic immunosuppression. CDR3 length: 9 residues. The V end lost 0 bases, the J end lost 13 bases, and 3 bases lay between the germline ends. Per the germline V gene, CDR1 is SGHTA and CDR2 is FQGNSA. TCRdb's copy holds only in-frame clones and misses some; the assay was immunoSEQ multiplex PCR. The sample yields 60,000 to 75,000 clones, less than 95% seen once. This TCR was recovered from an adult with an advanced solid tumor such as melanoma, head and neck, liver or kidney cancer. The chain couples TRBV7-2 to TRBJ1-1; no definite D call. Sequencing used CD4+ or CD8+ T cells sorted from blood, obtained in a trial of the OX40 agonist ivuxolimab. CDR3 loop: CASSLAGFF. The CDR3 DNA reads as TGTGCCAGCAGCTTAGCTGGTTTCTTT.